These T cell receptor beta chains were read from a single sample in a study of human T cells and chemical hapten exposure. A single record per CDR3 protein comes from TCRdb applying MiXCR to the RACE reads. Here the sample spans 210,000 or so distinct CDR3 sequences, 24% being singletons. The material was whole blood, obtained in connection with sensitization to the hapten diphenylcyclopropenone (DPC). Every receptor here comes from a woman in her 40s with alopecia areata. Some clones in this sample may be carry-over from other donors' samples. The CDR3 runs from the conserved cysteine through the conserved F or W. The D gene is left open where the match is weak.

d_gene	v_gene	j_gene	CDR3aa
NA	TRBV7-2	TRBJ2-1	CASSLTQYNEQFF
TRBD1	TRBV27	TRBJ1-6	CASSWDRPGSPLHF
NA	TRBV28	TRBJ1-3	CASISGNTIYF
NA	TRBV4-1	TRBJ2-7	CASSQVWTDGVHEQYF
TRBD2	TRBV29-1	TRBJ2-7	CSVSQLSGSPNEQYF
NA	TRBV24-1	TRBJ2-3	CATSATDTQYF
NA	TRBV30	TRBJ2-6	CAAPRLGANVLTF
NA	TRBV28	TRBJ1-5	CASSLREAPSGQPQHF
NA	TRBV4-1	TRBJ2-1	CASSQLASMAYNEQFF
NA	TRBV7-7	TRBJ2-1	CASSLGPGRAEFF
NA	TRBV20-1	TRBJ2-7	CSARGGGGVYEQYF
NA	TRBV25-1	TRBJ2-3	CASGVDGQYF
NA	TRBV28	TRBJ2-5	CASSPPRVAQYF
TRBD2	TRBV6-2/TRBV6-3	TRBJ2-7	CASSYTSGRSTHEQYF
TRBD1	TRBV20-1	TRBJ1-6	CSATGQGNSPLHF
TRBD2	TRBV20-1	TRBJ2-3	CSARKTSGMDDTQYF
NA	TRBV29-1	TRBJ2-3	CSVRKVTYADAQYF
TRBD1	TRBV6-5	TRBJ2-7	CASRPDRVSYEQYF
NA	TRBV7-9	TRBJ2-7	CASSLAGQPYEQYF
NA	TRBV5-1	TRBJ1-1	CASMESGSHTEAFF
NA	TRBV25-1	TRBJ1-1	CASSGSRGLTENTEAFF
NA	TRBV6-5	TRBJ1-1	CASSYWAAGTLNTEAFF
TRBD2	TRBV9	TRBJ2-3	CASRGSGTDTQYF
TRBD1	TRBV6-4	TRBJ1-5	CASCYGTWDRVGQPQHF
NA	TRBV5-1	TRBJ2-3	CASSVLGPTFYSGSGTDTQYF
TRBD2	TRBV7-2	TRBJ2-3	CASSSGLAGGGDTQYF
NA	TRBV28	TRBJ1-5	CASSSPAGSQPQHF
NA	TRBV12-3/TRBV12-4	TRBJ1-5	CASRATGQAPQHF
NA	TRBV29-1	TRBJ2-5	CSVDSRRGLQETQYF
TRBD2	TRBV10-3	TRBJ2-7	CATGTSSYEQYF
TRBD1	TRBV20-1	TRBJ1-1	CSASQGTTGKPEAFF
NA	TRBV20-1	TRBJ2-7	CSASPSYEQYF
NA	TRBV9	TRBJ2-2	CASSVLETGELFF
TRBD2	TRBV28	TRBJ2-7	CASSLSVAGGFYEQYF
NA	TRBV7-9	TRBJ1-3	CASSLDEGNTIYF
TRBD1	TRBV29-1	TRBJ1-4	CSVWTGYNEKLFF
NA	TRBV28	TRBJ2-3	CASSYTKADTQYF
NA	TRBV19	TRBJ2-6	CASSIDPEGAGANVLTF
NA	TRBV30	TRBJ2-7	CAWSSAEQYF
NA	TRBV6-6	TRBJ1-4	CASRVATNEKLFF
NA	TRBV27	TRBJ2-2	CASSLRRFNTGELFF
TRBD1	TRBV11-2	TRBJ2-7	CASSPMDRGHEQYF
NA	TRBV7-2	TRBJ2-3	CASTPFRDSDTQYF